A selection of T cell receptor beta chains follows, all from one sample in a study of vaccination effects on CD4 cells after COVID-19. The table came from immunoSEQ multiplex PCR; TCRdb's copy has only in-frame clones and leaves some out. The sample lists some 26,000 clones, around 67% occurring once. Which antigens these TCRs recognize remains unknown. Sequenced material: CD4+ T cells from PBMCs cultured without peptide, taken before COVID-19 vaccination. The origin of the receptors is a human donor who received a COVID-19 vaccine. Both conserved end residues are part of each CDR3. The D gene is left open where the match is weak. Not every row has a clone size; where given, it reads once, few, many or a size class.

v_gene,d_gene,len,j_gene,abundance,CDR3aa,CDR3nt
TRBV20-1,NA,11,TRBJ1-2,few,CSASGGHGYTF,TGCAGTGCTAGTGGGGGACATGGCTACACCTTC
TRBV7-9,NA,14,TRBJ2-1,NA,CASSPGLPGNEQFF,TGTGCCAGCAGCCCGGGACTGCCAGGCAATGAGCAGTTCTTC
TRBV28,NA,15,TRBJ2-1,NA,CASSLQAGAGNEQFF,TGTGCCAGCAGTTTGCAGGCAGGGGCTGGTAATGAGCAGTTCTTC
TRBV12-5,TRBD2,14,TRBJ2-1,NA,CASGLGLAGGVQFF,TGTGCTAGTGGACTCGGACTAGCGGGAGGGGTGCAGTTCTTC
TRBV3-1/TRBV3-2,NA,13,TRBJ1-2,NA,CASSHGGLHGYTF,TGTGCCAGCAGCCATGGGGGTCTTCATGGCTACACCTTC
TRBV7-9,NA,14,TRBJ1-4,NA,CASSFGGGFEKLFF,TGTGCCAGCAGCTTCGGAGGAGGATTTGAAAAACTGTTTTTT
TRBV20-1,NA,11,TRBJ1-6,NA,CSARVGSPLHF,TGCAGTGCCAGGGTAGGCTCACCCCTCCACTTT
TRBV19,TRBD1,17,TRBJ1-5,NA,CASSESWTGASNQPQHF,TGTGCCAGTAGTGAAAGTTGGACAGGGGCGAGCAATCAGCCCCAGCATTTT
TRBV19,NA,14,TRBJ1-5,NA,CASKSGYSNQPQHF,TGTGCCAGTAAATCGGGTTATAGCAATCAGCCCCAGCATTTT
TRBV12-3/TRBV12-4,NA,13,TRBJ1-5,few,CASSPQRNQPQHF,TGTGCCAGCAGTCCACAACGGAATCAGCCCCAGCATTTT
TRBV27,NA,15,TRBJ2-1,few,CASRIDRISYNEQFF,TGTGCCAGCAGGATTGACAGGATCTCCTACAATGAGCAGTTCTTC
TRBV7-2,NA,16,TRBJ2-7,few,CASSPNRWGDSYEQYF,TGTGCCAGCAGCCCCAATCGGTGGGGTGACTCCTACGAGCAGTACTTC
TRBV7-3,NA,15,TRBJ2-3,once,CASSFFARATDTQYF,TGTGCCAGCAGCTTTTTTGCCCGGGCCACAGATACGCAGTATTTT
TRBV3-1/TRBV3-2,TRBD2,17,TRBJ2-7,NA,CASSPGGGGGPVYEQYF,TGTGCCAGCAGCCCCGGGGGGGGCGGGGGGCCCGTCTACGAGCAGTACTTC
TRBV29-1,NA,13,TRBJ1-1,few,CSVVYSMNTEAFF,TGCAGCGTTGTTTACAGCATGAACACTGAAGCTTTCTTT
TRBV5-4,TRBD2,16,TRBJ2-7,NA,CASSLGGAGGRYEQYF,TGTGCCAGCAGCTTGGGTGGGGCGGGAGGGAGGTACGAGCAGTACTTC
TRBV4-2,NA,14,TRBJ2-3,few,CASSQGGSTDTQYF,TGTGCCAGCAGCCAAGGGGGGAGCACAGATACGCAGTATTTT
TRBV4-1,NA,14,TRBJ1-1,NA,CASSQVLGGTEAFF,TGCGCCAGCAGCCAAGTCTTAGGCGGCACTGAAGCTTTCTTT
TRBV28,NA,12,TRBJ2-1,NA,CASSWGYNEQFF,TGTGCCAGCAGTTGGGGGTACAATGAGCAGTTCTTC
TRBV30,NA,12,TRBJ2-5,NA,CAWSWLGETQYF,TGTGCCTGGAGTTGGTTAGGGGAGACCCAGTACTTC
TRBV7-8,TRBD1,12,TRBJ1-2,NA,CASSPDRAGYTF,TGTGCCAGCAGCCCGGACAGGGCTGGCTACACCTTC
TRBV4-1,NA,17,TRBJ2-1,NA,CASSLVLDGSGYNEQFF,TGCGCCAGCAGCCTTGTCCTAGACGGGAGTGGATACAATGAGCAGTTCTTC
TRBV5-1,TRBD2,15,TRBJ2-3,once,CASSLDGDYTDTQYF,TGCGCCAGCAGCTTGGACGGGGACTACACAGATACGCAGTATTTT
TRBV28,TRBD1,15,TRBJ1-1,NA,CASRRPGGAGSEAFF,TGTGCCAGCAGACGACCAGGGGGCGCGGGCTCTGAAGCTTTCTTT
TRBV15,NA,16,TRBJ1-1,NA,CATSRGPGALDTEAFF,TGTGCCACCAGCAGAGGCCCCGGGGCGCTGGACACTGAAGCTTTCTTT
TRBV21-1,NA,16,TRBJ1-5,NA,CASSKVGQGSNQPQHF,NA
TRBV7-2,NA,13,TRBJ1-2,few,CASSLQGIYGYTF,TGTGCCAGCAGCTTACAGGGGATCTATGGCTACACCTTC
TRBV7-2,TRBD2,18,TRBJ2-1,NA,CASSLLSWAGGPEYEQFF,TGTGCCAGCAGCTTATTAAGTTGGGCGGGGGGGCCTGAGTATGAGCAGTTCTTC
TRBV18,NA,13,TRBJ1-2,NA,CASSYGLINGYTF,TGTGCCAGCTCATACGGGTTGATTAATGGCTACACCTTC
TRBV2,NA,15,TRBJ1-1,few,CASSGGRLKTTEAFF,TGTGCCAGCAGTGGGGGGCGGCTAAAGACCACTGAAGCTTTCTTT
TRBV18,NA,13,TRBJ2-7,NA,CASSPSDSREQYF,TGTGCCAGCTCACCCTCCGACTCCCGCGAGCAGTACTTC
TRBV11-2,NA,15,TRBJ2-7,NA,CASSLVGGINYEQYF,TGTGCCAGCAGCTTAGTGGGCGGGATCAACTACGAGCAGTACTTC
TRBV29-1,NA,14,TRBJ1-3,NA,CSVSTGMGGNTIYF,TGCAGCGTTTCAACAGGGATGGGTGGAAACACCATATATTTT
TRBV7-9,TRBD2,14,TRBJ2-1,NA,CASSLVAGDNEQFF,TGTGCCAGCAGCTTAGTAGCGGGAGACAATGAGCAGTTCTTC
TRBV18,NA,12,TRBJ1-3,NA,CASSPQGNTIYF,TGTGCCAGCTCACCCCAGGGAAACACCATATATTTT
TRBV7-9,TRBD1,16,TRBJ1-1,medium-sized,CASSLGTGLGNTEAFF,TGTGCCAGCAGCTTAGGGACAGGATTAGGGAACACTGAAGCTTTCTTT
TRBV6-4,NA,17,TRBJ1-2,NA,CASSDSPGRGATRGYTF,TGTGCCAGCAGTGACTCCCCGGGGCGGGGGGCCACTCGCGGCTACACCTTC
TRBV7-8,NA,15,TRBJ1-5,NA,CASSLGPGYNQPQHF,TGTGCCAGCAGCTTAGGCCCAGGGTACAATCAGCCCCAGCATTTT
TRBV4-1,NA,13,TRBJ1-2,few,CASSQDVSYGYTF,TGCGCCAGCAGCCAAGATGTCAGCTATGGCTACACCTTC
TRBV11-2,NA,15,TRBJ1-2,NA,CASSLDGQGSYGYTF,TGTGCCAGCAGCTTAGATGGCCAGGGATCATATGGCTACACCTTC
TRBV19,NA,16,TRBJ1-5,NA,CASSTNHRDFNQPQHF,TGTGCCAGTAGTACCAACCACCGGGACTTCAATCAGCCCCAGCATTTT
TRBV30,NA,13,TRBJ1-4,NA,CAWTTGLREKLFF,TGTGCCTGGACTACAGGGTTACGGGAAAAACTGTTTTTT
TRBV2,TRBD2,15,TRBJ2-1,NA,CASSATSGRVDEQFF,TGTGCCAGCAGCGCAACTAGCGGGAGAGTCGATGAGCAGTTCTTC
TRBV14,NA,13,TRBJ1-1,NA,CASSSSLNTEAFF,TGTGCCAGCAGCTCCAGCCTGAACACTGAAGCTTTCTTT
TRBV30,NA,16,TRBJ2-6,NA,CAWGTGLISGANVLTF,TGTGCCTGGGGGACGGGCCTAATCTCTGGGGCCAACGTCCTGACTTTC
TRBV15,NA,15,TRBJ1-2,NA,CATSRDKASNYGYTF,TGTGCCACCAGCAGAGATAAGGCTTCTAACTATGGCTACACCTTC
TRBV11-2,NA,19,TRBJ2-3,NA,CASSLDVGGAHVLMDTQYF,TGTGCCAGCAGCTTAGATGTTGGCGGGGCCCACGTTTTGATGGATACGCAGTATTTT
TRBV5-5,NA,12,TRBJ2-2,NA,CASSLNTGELFF,TGTGCCAGCAGCTTGAACACCGGGGAGCTGTTTTTT
TRBV5-1,TRBD1,14,TRBJ2-3,NA,CASSEGAYTDTQYF,TGCGCCAGCAGCGAGGGGGCTTACACAGATACGCAGTATTTT
TRBV5-1,TRBD2,16,TRBJ2-5,NA,CASRDGTGRFIETQYF,TGCGCCAGCAGGGACGGGACCGGGAGGTTTATAGAGACCCAGTACTTC
TRBV6-5,NA,15,TRBJ2-7,NA,CASSNPRDGPYEQYF,TGTGCCAGCAGTAACCCGCGGGACGGGCCCTACGAGCAGTACTTC
TRBV7-9,NA,12,TRBJ1-2,few,CASSFSGDGYTF,TGTGCCAGCAGCTTTTCAGGGGATGGCTACACCTTC
TRBV6-5,TRBD1,14,TRBJ1-5,NA,CASSPRDSNQPQHF,TGTGCCAGCAGTCCTAGGGACAGTAATCAGCCCCAGCATTTT
TRBV4-2,TRBD2,16,TRBJ2-1,NA,CASSQEGREPYNEQFF,TGTGCCAGCAGCCAAGAGGGGCGGGAGCCCTACAATGAGCAGTTCTTC